This is a list of T cell receptor beta chains from one sample in a study of blood T cell repertoires in COVID-19. Assay used: immunoSEQ multiplex PCR; TCRdb lists only in-frame clones, some missing. The data hold around 290,000 clones, with roughly 86% observed a single time. Sequenced material: peripheral blood. The receptors come from a woman aged 45-59 years who had recovered from COVID-19. The CDR3 runs from the conserved cysteine through the conserved F or W. Fields, in order: V gene, J gene, CDR3 protein.

TRBV30	TRBJ1-5	CAWSTGNRQPQHF
TRBV20-1	TRBJ1-5	CSASRFGTGEFYSNQPQHF
TRBV10-3	TRBJ2-2	CAISGLAGAGELFF
TRBV7-2	TRBJ2-7	CASSLAGGPDEQYF
TRBV7-6	TRBJ1-2	CASIWGQRYGYTF
TRBV14	TRBJ2-1	CASSQLAGGLNEQFF
TRBV10-3	TRBJ1-5	CAIGQGEEPQHF
TRBV18	TRBJ2-7	CASSPTGLHSYEQYF
TRBV7-5	TRBJ2-3	CARLPGHHTDTQYF
TRBV6-2/TRBV6-3	TRBJ1-5	CASSYTGGQPQHF
TRBV6-5	TRBJ1-1	CASSSPGLNTEAFF
TRBV6-5	TRBJ1-4	CASSFANRVNNEKLFF
TRBV7-3	TRBJ2-3	CASSFGRTDTQYF
TRBV29-1	TRBJ1-1	CSVGEGPNTEAFF
TRBV25-1	TRBJ2-6	CASSATSGRISGANVLTF
TRBV6-6	TRBJ1-1	CASSYILGGGTEAFF
TRBV6-5	TRBJ1-1	CASKPGQGGYTEAFF
TRBV3-1/TRBV3-2	TRBJ2-5	CASSQGAYRRETQYF
TRBV3-1/TRBV3-2	TRBJ1-6	CASSPREQGGSPLHF
TRBV6-5	TRBJ2-1	CASSYSITKEQFF
TRBV7-2	TRBJ2-7	CASRDLRRGSYEQYF
TRBV7-3	TRBJ2-3	CASSSLTSGSADTQYF
TRBV11-2	TRBJ2-5	CASSFTEETQYF